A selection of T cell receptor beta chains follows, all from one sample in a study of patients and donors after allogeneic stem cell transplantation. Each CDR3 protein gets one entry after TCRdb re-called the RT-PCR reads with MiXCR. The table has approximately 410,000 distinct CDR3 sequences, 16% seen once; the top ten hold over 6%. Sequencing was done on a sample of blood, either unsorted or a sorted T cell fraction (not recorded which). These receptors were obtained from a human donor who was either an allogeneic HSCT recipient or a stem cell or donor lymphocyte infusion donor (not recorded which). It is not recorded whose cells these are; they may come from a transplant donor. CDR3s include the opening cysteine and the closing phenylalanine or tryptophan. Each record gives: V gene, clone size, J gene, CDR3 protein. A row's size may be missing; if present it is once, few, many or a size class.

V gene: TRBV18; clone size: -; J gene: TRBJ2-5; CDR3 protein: CASSPLPLALGETQYF
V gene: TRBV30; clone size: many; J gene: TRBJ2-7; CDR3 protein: CAGGPSGYEQYF
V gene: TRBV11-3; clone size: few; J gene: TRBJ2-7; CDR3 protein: CANSPRTSGRKQYF
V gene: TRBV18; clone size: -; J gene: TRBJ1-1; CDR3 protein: CASSPPRGGSMNTEAFF
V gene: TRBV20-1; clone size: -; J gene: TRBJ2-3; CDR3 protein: CSATRGATDTQYF
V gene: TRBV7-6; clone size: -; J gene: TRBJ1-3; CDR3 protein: CASSATGGLTGNTIYF
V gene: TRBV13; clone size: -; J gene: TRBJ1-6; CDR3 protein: CASRLGQAPSPLHF
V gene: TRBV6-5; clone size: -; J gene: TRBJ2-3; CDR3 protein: CASSSRRGEDTQYF
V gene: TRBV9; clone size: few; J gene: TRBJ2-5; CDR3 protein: CASSVGDRGTETQYF
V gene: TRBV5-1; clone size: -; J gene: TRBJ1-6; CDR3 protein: CASSLQGGNSPLHF
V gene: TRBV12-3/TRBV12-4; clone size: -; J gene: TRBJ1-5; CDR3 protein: CASSFGGHGQPQHF
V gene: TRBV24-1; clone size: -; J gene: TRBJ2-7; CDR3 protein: CATSAAGGNTYEQYF
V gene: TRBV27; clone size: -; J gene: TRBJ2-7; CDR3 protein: CASSFRANRLTYEQYF
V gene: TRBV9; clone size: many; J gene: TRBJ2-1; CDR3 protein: CASSPTGVSYNEQFF
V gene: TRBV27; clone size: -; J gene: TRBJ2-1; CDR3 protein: CASRGGGNEQFF
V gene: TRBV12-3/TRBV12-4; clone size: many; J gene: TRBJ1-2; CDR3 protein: CASSPRTGRYGYTF
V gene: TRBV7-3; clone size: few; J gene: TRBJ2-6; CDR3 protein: CASSLSGPYGANVLTF
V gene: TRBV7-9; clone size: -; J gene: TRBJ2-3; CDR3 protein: CASSLLAGVYPDTQYF
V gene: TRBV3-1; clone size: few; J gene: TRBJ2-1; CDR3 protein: CASSQTRGAYNEQFF
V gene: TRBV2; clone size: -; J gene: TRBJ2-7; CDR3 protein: CASSRDFPYEQYF
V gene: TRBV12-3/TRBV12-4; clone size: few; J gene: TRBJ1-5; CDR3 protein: CASSLWEGGQPQHF
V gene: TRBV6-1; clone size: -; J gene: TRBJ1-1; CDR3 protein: CASNYREGSGAFF
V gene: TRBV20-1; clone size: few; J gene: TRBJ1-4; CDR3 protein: CSARDRNRGLSEKLFF
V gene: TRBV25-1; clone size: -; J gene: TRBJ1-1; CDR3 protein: CASSEQGRTEAFF
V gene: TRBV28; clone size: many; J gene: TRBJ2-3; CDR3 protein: CASSTDRVTDTQYF
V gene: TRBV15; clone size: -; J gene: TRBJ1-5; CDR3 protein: CATSRDRGNQPQHF
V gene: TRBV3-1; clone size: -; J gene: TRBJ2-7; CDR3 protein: CASRAAGRLAYEQYF
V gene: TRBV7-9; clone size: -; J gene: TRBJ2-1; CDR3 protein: CASSYNIRDSTYNEQFF
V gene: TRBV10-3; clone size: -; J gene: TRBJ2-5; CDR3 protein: CAIRGQPQETQYF